Listed here are 14 T cell receptor beta chains from one sample, sequenced in a study of CXCR3-negative and CXCR3-positive naive CD8 T cells. No antigen has been assigned to these receptors. Study-level results: TRB CDR3s of CXCR3-positive naive cells were more hydrophobic than those of CXCR3-negative naive cells.

Libraries were UMI-labeled 5' RACE TRB cDNA. TCRdb reworked the 5' RACE reads into one entry per CDR3 protein, no DNA. Its table records under 85,000 distinct CDR3 sequences. Sequenced sample: naive CXCR3+ CD8+ T cells from blood. Described subset: CD45RO-CCR7+CD27+CD95- naive CD8+ T cells expressing CXCR3 (TNR3+). Receptors originate from a human donor in good health. Some clones in this sample may be carry-over from other donors' samples.

The chain recombines TRBV7-8 with TRBJ2-6; TCRdb designates TRBD1, a call that cannot be tested without DNA. CDR1 and CDR2 (germline): SGHVS, FQNEAQ. The length of the CDR3 is 17 residues. The CDR3 here is CASSLSRDRAGANVLTF.

The CDR3 spells CATENSRRLGAGNTIYF. The V call is TRBV15, the J call TRBJ1-3; TCRdb designates TRBD1, a call that cannot be tested without DNA. Germline V CDR1 and CDR2: LNHNV, YYDKDF (reference sequence). CDR3 length: 17 amino acids.

The rearrangement links TRBV7-9 to TRBJ2-1. The CDR3 covers 14 residues. Germline values: CDR1 SEHNR, CDR2 FQNEAQ (reference sequence). CDR3 in amino acids: CASSSAGDEREQFF.

This chain's CDR3 is CSARASWEPQHF. This chain uses TRBV20-1 with TRBJ1-5. The germline gives CDR1 DFQATT, CDR2 SNEGSKA (reference sequence). CDR3 size: 12 residues.

This chain links TRBV7-9 with TRBJ2-7; TCRdb reports TRBD1, a call that lacks DNA to check it against. CDR1 is SEHNR and CDR2 is FQNEAQ in the germline V gene (reference sequence). CDR3 length equals 15 residues. The CDR3 spells CASSLWDPRDYEQYF.

The V call is TRBV12-5, the J call TRBJ2-3; TCRdb's assignment of TRBD2 cannot be checked, as there is no DNA. The CDR3 has 19 residues. CDR1 is LGHNT, CDR2 FRNRAP, per germline. The CDR3 protein is CASGPFDSGRAVGTDTQYF.

CDR3 loop: CSAVGTIDTQYF. J is TRBJ2-3 and V is TRBV20-1; TCRdb outputs TRBD1, but without DNA this stays unchecked. The germline CDR1 and CDR2 sequences are DFQATT and SNEGSKA (reference sequence). CDR3 length equals 12 residues.

The J gene is TRBJ2-7, the V gene TRBV7-8; with no DNA, the TCRdb D assignment of TRBD1 cannot be verified. The V gene's germline CDR1 is SGHVS and CDR2 FQNEAQ. This CDR3 region has 14 residues. The chain's CDR3 is CATLSPPLGYEQYF.

The chain couples TRBV10-3 to TRBJ2-7. This CDR3 has 12 residues. The germline V gene encodes CDR1 ENHRY and CDR2 SYGVKD. CDR3 loop: CAISGDIYEQYF.

The chain carries TRBV9 and TRBJ2-1; the D call from TCRdb, TRBD1, cannot be confirmed without DNA. Germline loops: CDR1 SGDLS, CDR2 YYNGEE. The CDR3 sequence is 16 residues long. The CDR3 spells CASSPTGTGGFNEQFF.

The V gene is TRBV20-1, the J gene TRBJ2-1; there is no DNA to check the TCRdb D call of TRBD2. Germline V gene sequence: CDR1 DFQATT, CDR2 SNEGSKA (reference sequence). This CDR3 has 18 residues. The CDR3 here is CSASDELAGGLSYNEQFF.

The V call is TRBV6-5, the J call TRBJ2-7; TCRdb picks TRBD2, but there is no DNA to check that call. The CDR3 runs to 21 residues. Germline V CDR1 and CDR2: MNHEY, SVGAGI. The CDR3 here is CASSYPSPGLAGLWLSYEQYF.

This chain joins TRBV21-1 and TRBJ1-4; TCRdb's D call of TRBD1 is untestable without DNA. TRBV21-1 is a listed pseudogene. The CDR3 extends over 14 amino acids. The CDR3 spells CASTRDRSNEGLFF.

The V and J genes are TRBV21-1 and TRBJ2-6; as DNA is missing, the TRBD1 call by TCRdb cannot be tested. TRBV21-1 is flagged as a pseudogene. This CDR3 has 19 residues. CDR3 protein: CASRRGGGVYMAGANVLTF.